A single sample gave rise to the 21 T cell receptor beta chains below, sequenced in a study of T-cell reconstitution after alpha-beta-depleted transplantation in children. A TCRbeta library incorporating unique molecular identifiers was prepared. Each CDR3 protein is one row after TCRdb ran MiXCR on the PCR reads. The table has 80,000 or so distinct CDR3 sequences, roughly 13% seen once. The material sequenced was PBMCs, mostly from graft donor cells, taken 180 days after TCRalphabeta/CD19-depleted stem cell transplant. All receptors come from a male patient under 10 years old who had a stem cell transplant for acute lymphoblastic leukemia, so the T cells may come from the graft donor.

This clonotype occurred a few times. The chain carries TRBV12-3 or TRBV12-4 and TRBJ1-1; no clear D gene. The CDR3 totals 12 residues. Trimming left V 0 bases short and J 4 bases short, with 3 bases between. CDR3 nucleotide sequence: TGTGCCAGCAGTTTAGCAGGCACTGAAGCTTTCTTT. It specifies CASSLAGTEAFF.

The J gene is TRBJ2-3, the V gene TRBV7-6; tentative D call: TRBD2 (5 bases). With 2 bases removed from V and 5 bases from J, the gap between germline ends came to 11 bases. This CDR3 contains 14 residues. The germline gives CDR1 SGHVS, CDR2 FNYEAQ. The CDR3 nucleotides read TGTGCCAGCAGCTTATATGCCGCGGGAGATACGCAGTATTTT. Encoded protein: CASSLYAAGDTQYF. Full variable domain (remainder filled in from reference TRBV7-6 and TRBJ2-3): GAGVSQSPRYKVTKRGQDVALRCDPISGHVSLYWYRQALGQGPEFLTYFNYEAQQDKSGLPNDRFSAERPEGSISTLTIQRTEQRDSAMYRCASSLYAAGDTQYFGPGTRLTVL.

The rearrangement uses TRBV21-1 and TRBJ2-1; the table names TRBD1, a call not compared with the DNA. TRBV21-1 is noted as a pseudogene. CDR3 length: 16 amino acids. The CDR3 here is CASTAWGRRPRNEQFF. CDR3 DNA sequence: TGTGCCAGCACCGCTTGGGGGCGGAGGCCGAGGAATGAGCAGTTCTTC.

The V call is TRBV9, the J call TRBJ1-6, with D possibly TRBD1 on 6 matching bases. From germline, CDR1 is SGDLS and CDR2 YYNGEE. Between the trimmed V and J ends, which lost 0 bases and 10 bases, there was a span of 11 bases. This CDR3 region has 14 residues. CDR3 sequence: CASSVADSFSPLHF. The DNA for the CDR3 is TGTGCCAGCAGCGTAGCGGACAGCTTCTCACCCCTCCACTTT.

The chain is built from TRBV5-4 and TRBJ2-3; tentatively, D is TRBD1 or TRBD2 (5 bases each). Trimming took off 3 bases at V and 1 base at J, with 21 bases between the two ends. Germline V gene data show CDR1 as SGHNT and CDR2 as YYREEE (reference sequence). CDR3 length equals 18 residues. The CDR3 protein is CASSSPSGYVGGTDTQYF. CDR3 bases: TGTGCCAGCAGCTCTCCCTCGGGCTATGTGGGGGGCACAGATACGCAGTATTTT.

The chain joins TRBV5-1 to TRBJ1-1; maybe TRBD1 (6 bases). V was pared by 0 bases and J by 6 bases, with 15 bases between. The germline gives CDR1 SGHRS, CDR2 YFSETQ. The CDR3 runs 15 residues. CDR3 coding DNA: TGCGCCAGCAGCTTGGCCAGTCAGGGGTTGGCTGAAGCTTTCTTT. This sequence encodes CASSLASQGLAEAFF.

The chain recombines TRBV7-6 with TRBJ2-1, with no clear D. The germline V gene encodes CDR1 SGHVS and CDR2 FNYEAQ. The V and J ends lost 5 bases and 10 bases respectively, with 21 bases between them. The length of the CDR3 is 15 residues. DNA of the CDR3: TGTGCCAGCAGCCGTTTTTTAGTATCGTCGAAAGAGCAGTTCTTC. This sequence encodes CASSRFLVSSKEQFF.

At least ten counts were recorded for this clonotype. This chain joins TRBV12-5 and TRBJ2-7, with a weak D call TRBD1 (6 bases). Germline CDR1 is LGHNT and CDR2 is FRNRAP. The CDR3 contains 14 residues. The germline V and J ends were trimmed by 5 bases and 0 bases, with 11 bases remaining between them. CDR3 nucleotide sequence: TGTGCTAGTGGTCTTACAGGGAGCTCCTACGAGCAGTACTTC. The encoded protein is CASGLTGSSYEQYF.

The V gene is TRBV20-1, the J gene TRBJ1-2; D might be TRBD1 (5 bases). The CDR3 has 12 residues. Deletions cut 3 bases from V and 7 bases from J, with 12 bases between. CDR1 is DFQATT and CDR2 is SNEGSKA in the germline V gene (reference sequence). The CDR3 spells CSASRPGGGYTF. DNA of the CDR3: TGCAGTGCTAGTAGGCCTGGGGGTGGCTACACCTTC.

The chain uses TRBV10-3 and TRBJ1-5; D is uncertain. Germline CDR1 reads ENHRY; CDR2 reads SYGVKD. Trimming took off 6 bases at V and 3 bases at J, with 6 bases between the two ends. This CDR3 has 12 residues. The CDR3, as DNA: TGTGCCATCAGGGATTCCAATCAGCCCCAGCATTTT. Protein product: CAIRDSNQPQHF.

As regards this clonotype: Just one base apart from a much larger clone, this may be a read error. The J gene is TRBJ1-2, the V gene TRBV20-1; unclear D gene. CDR1 is DFQATT, CDR2 SNEGSKA, per germline (reference sequence). CDR3 length: 10 amino acids. V lost 6 bases and J 12 bases, leaving 14 bases between the germline ends. CDR3 amino acids: CSAAPGSDTF. The CDR3 bases are TGCAGTGCCGCCCCCGGAAGCGACACCTTC.

Only a few counts were recorded for this clonotype. The chain has TRBV10-3 and TRBJ2-1; tentative D call: TRBD2 (7 bases). The V end lost 2 bases, the J end lost 7 bases, and 15 bases lay between the germline ends. The CDR3 covers 15 residues. Germline V gene data show CDR1 as ENHRY and CDR2 as SYGVKD. This CDR3 reads CAISEGGGKRNEQFF. The CDR3 DNA is TGTGCCATCAGTGAGGGCGGGGGCAAACGAAATGAGCAGTTCTTC.

This clonotype was seen only a few times. The V and J genes are TRBV11-2 and TRBJ2-7; 11 bases line up with TRBD2. The V segment lost 5 bases and the J segment 3 bases; nucleotides outside the gene matches: 15. The CDR3 sequence is 18 residues long. Germline loops: CDR1 SGHAT, CDR2 FQNNGV. The CDR3 DNA reads TGTGCCAGCAGCCTGACTACTAGCGGGAGAGGGTCCTTCTACGAGCAGTACTTC. Amino acid sequence: CASSLTTSGRGSFYEQYF. Supplemented by reference TRBV11-2 and TRBJ2-7, the full variable domain reads EAGVAQSPRYKIIEKRQSVAFWCNPISGHATLYWYQQILGQGPKLLIQFQNNGVVDDSQLPKDRFSAERLKGVDSTLKIQPAKLEDSAVYLCASSLTTSGRGSFYEQYFGPGTRLTVT.

This chain links TRBV12-3 or TRBV12-4 with TRBJ2-1; 8 positions agree with TRBD2. V shed 7 bases, J shed 7 bases, and the junction held 9 bases outside the gene matches. The CDR3 sequence is 14 residues long. CDR3 region: CASTSRAGENEQFF. For the CDR3, the DNA is TGTGCCAGCACCTCCCGAGCGGGAGAGAATGAGCAGTTCTTC.

This clonotype has a handful of counts. The chain joins TRBV9 to TRBJ2-1, with 12 bases aligning to TRBD2. This CDR3 has 17 amino acids. With V trimmed by 3 bases and J by 7 bases, 11 bases remained unmatched. Germline values: CDR1 SGDLS, CDR2 YYNGEE. The CDR3: CASSAHLTSGSWNEQFF. The CDR3 bases are TGTGCCAGCAGCGCCCACCTGACTAGCGGGAGTTGGAATGAGCAGTTCTTC.

This clonotype showed up just a few times. The genes are TRBV7-2 and TRBJ1-3; D is uncertain. The germline V and J ends were trimmed by 3 bases and 4 bases, with 10 bases remaining between them. In germline, CDR1 is SGHTA, CDR2 FQGNSA. This CDR3 comprises 14 residues. CDR3 in amino acids: CASSFLGLGNTIYF. The CDR3 nucleotides are TGTGCCAGCAGCTTCTTGGGCCTAGGAAACACCATATATTTT.

This clonotype was counted only a few times. J is TRBJ2-7 and V is TRBV4-3; tentatively, D is TRBD2 (5 bases). The V gene's germline CDR1 is LGHNA and CDR2 YSLEER. Trimming shortened V by 0 bases and J by 3 bases, and 15 bases separated the two germline ends. The CDR3 contains 16 residues. CDR3 loop: CASSQDPTRSVYEQYF. The DNA of the CDR3 is TGCGCCAGCAGCCAAGATCCCACTAGATCGGTCTACGAGCAGTACTTC.

This clonotype showed up just a few times. The chain employs TRBV9 and TRBJ1-5; D not certain. There are 15 residues in the CDR3. Germline V gene lookup returns CDR1 SGDLS and CDR2 YYNGEE. Deletions cut 3 bases from V and 1 base from J, with 11 bases between. This chain's CDR3 is CASSADWLSNQPQHF. In DNA, the CDR3 is TGTGCCAGCAGCGCCGACTGGCTGAGCAATCAGCCCCAGCATTTT.

This chain connects TRBV20-1 to TRBJ2-6, with 9 bases fitting TRBD1. The germline CDR1 and CDR2 sequences are DFQATT and SNEGSKA (reference sequence). Trimming removed 5 bases from V and 1 base from J; junction bases left unmatched: 9. CDR3 size: 17 residues. This chain's CDR3 is CSAPRDRVGSGANVLTF. The DNA of the CDR3 is TGCAGTGCTCCCCGGGACAGGGTTGGATCTGGGGCCAACGTCCTGACTTTC.

This clonotype was counted a few times. The chain combines TRBV5-1 with TRBJ1-6; D may be TRBD1 (6 bases). The CDR3 has 15 residues. V was cut by 0 bases and J by 7 bases, with 11 bases left in between. Germline-derived CDR1 and CDR2 are SGHRS and YFSETQ. The CDR3, as DNA: TGCGCCAGCAGCTTGGCTCGGACAGCAAATTCACCCCTCCACTTT. This encodes CASSLARTANSPLHF.

This clonotype has more than one count but fewer than ten. The rearrangement uses TRBV20-1 and TRBJ2-4; TRBD2 aligns across 7 bases. Trimming took 5 bases from V and 0 from J; bases not matched to a gene: 10. This CDR3 is built from 16 residues. Per germline, CDR1 DFQATT and CDR2 SNEGSKA (reference sequence). The CDR3 DNA sequence: TGCAGTGCTGAAGGGCTAGCGGAGTTAGCCAAAAACATTCAGTACTTC. Translated: CSAEGLAELAKNIQYF.